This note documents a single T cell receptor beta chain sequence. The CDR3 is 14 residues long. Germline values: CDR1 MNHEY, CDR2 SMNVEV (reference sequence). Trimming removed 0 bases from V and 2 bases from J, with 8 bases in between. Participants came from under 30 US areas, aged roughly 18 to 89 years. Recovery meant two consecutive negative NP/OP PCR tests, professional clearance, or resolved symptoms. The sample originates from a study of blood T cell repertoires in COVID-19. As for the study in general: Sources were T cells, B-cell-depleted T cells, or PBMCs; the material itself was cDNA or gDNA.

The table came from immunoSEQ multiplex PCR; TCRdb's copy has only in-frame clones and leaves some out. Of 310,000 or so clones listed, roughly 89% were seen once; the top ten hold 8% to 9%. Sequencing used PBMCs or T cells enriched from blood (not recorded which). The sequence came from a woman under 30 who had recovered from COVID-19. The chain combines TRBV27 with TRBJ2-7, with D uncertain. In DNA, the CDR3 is TGTGCCAGCAGTTTATCGCGCCCGACCTACGAGCAGTACTTC. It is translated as CASSLSRPTYEQYF.